A single sample is the source of the 5 T cell receptor beta chains below, sequenced in a study of blood T cell repertoires in COVID-19. Sequencing was performed with immunoSEQ multiplex PCR; in TCRdb, only in-frame clones are kept and a portion is missing. Among 140,000 to 150,000 clones listed, 80% to 90% were seen once. Input material: peripheral blood. Receptors were obtained from a man aged 18-30 years with COVID-19, enrolled during active disease.

V and J are TRBV4-3 and TRBJ2-1; a weak D match, TRBD2 (7 bases). The CDR3 contains 16 residues. CDR1 LGHNA and CDR2 YSLEER come from the germline V gene. Trimming pared 1 base from V and 4 bases from J, leaving 14 bases between. The CDR3 sequence: CASSQGGGRLYNEQFF. For the CDR3, the DNA is TGCGCCAGCAGCCAAGGCGGGGGCAGGCTTTACAATGAGCAGTTCTTC.

This clone has only one observation. The gene calls are TRBV4-3 and TRBJ2-1; tentative D call: TRBD2 (5 bases). The CDR3 is 16 residues long. The germline V gene has CDR1 LGHNA and CDR2 YSLEER. With 4 bases removed from V and 0 bases from J, the gap between germline ends came to 13 bases. CDR3 sequence: CASSRTQADSYNEQFF. CDR3 sequence (DNA): TGCGCCAGCAGCCGCACTCAAGCGGACTCCTACAATGAGCAGTTCTTC.

The V and J genes are TRBV28 and TRBJ2-1, with 10 bases fitting TRBD2. Germline lookup yields CDR1 MDHEN and CDR2 SYDVKM. The CDR3 consists of 16 residues. Trimming cost V 5 bases and J 6 bases; bases outside gene matches: 10. The CDR3 sequence is CASSTPSSGSGNEQFF. CDR3 DNA sequence: TGTGCCAGCAGTACCCCTTCTAGCGGGAGTGGCAATGAGCAGTTCTTC.

The chain links TRBV28 to TRBJ1-5, with no clear D. V was pared by 3 bases and J by 2 bases, with 14 bases between. This CDR3 is 16 amino acids long. CDR1 is MDHEN and CDR2 is SYDVKM in the germline V gene. The chain's CDR3 is CASSFRSVAGNQPQHF. In DNA form, the CDR3 reads TGTGCCAGCAGTTTTAGGTCTGTGGCGGGCAATCAGCCCCAGCATTTT.

The chain combines TRBV27 with TRBJ2-7; 7 nucleotides agree with TRBD2. The junction had 8 bases not matched to a gene; V was cut back by 4 bases and J by 5 bases. Germline lookup yields CDR1 MNHEY and CDR2 SMNVEV (reference sequence). The CDR3 consists of 14 residues. The CDR3 bases are TGTGCCAGCAGTTCTCCTGGGAGGGTCCACGAGCAGTACTTC. Amino acid sequence: CASSSPGRVHEQYF.